This TCR beta chain was identified in a study of blood T cell repertoires in COVID-19. Whole-study context: Acute-phase and convalescent COVID-19 samples originated in the United States, Italy and Spain.

In terms of age and location, participants ranged from roughly 18 to 90 years and lived in about two dozen US areas. In assigning cohorts, the study relied on participant-reported clinical history. Two negative PCRs, clearance, or symptom resolution were required of recovered Cohort 3 donors. Method: immunoSEQ multiplex PCR; TCRdb's copy keeps in-frame clones and lacks some. The sample carries 250,000 to 300,000 clones, 80% to 95% recorded once. CDR3 length: 17 residues. V lost 0 bases to trimming and J lost 3 bases; unmatched junction nucleotides: 8. Germline CDR1 KGHSH, CDR2 LQKENI. Only a few counts were recorded for this clone.

This clonotype originated in a woman in her twenties or thirties who had recovered from COVID-19. Material for sequencing was PBMCs or T cells enriched from blood (not recorded which). This rearrangement joins TRBV18 to TRBJ1-5; 7 bases map to TRBD1. The CDR3 sequence: CASSPPMGDRLNQPQHF. CDR3 nucleotide sequence: TGTGCCAGCTCACCACCGATGGGGGACAGACTCAATCAGCCCCAGCATTTT.